This record looks at one TCR beta chain sequence and its context. Its antigen is currently unknown. The table came from immunoSEQ multiplex PCR; TCRdb's copy has only in-frame clones and leaves some out. This sample has under 3,000 clones, with 60% to 75% found just once. These data belong to a study of STAT3 mutations in large granular lymphocyte leukemia. The study, taken as a whole, reports: At least one immunodominant TCR beta clonotype appeared in every T-cell large granular lymphocyte leukemia patient. Differing intervals and regimens complicate linking therapy response to clone burden. In about 30% of the 18 patients, new TCR clonotypes emerged after therapy.

The source material was peripheral blood mononuclear cells. The clonotype originates from a woman between 50 and 59 years old with T-cell large granular lymphocyte leukemia. Some clones in this sample may be carry-over from other donors' samples.

The CDR3 loop is CSVGGTSGRGPYEQYF. The CDR3 nucleotides are TGCAGCGTTGGGGGGACTAGCGGGAGAGGACCCTACGAGCAGTACTTC. This rearrangement joins TRBV29-1 to TRBJ2-7; TRBD2 agrees at 14 bases. The CDR3 spans 16 residues. Germline trimming cut 4 bases from V and 2 bases from J; bases unmatched to any gene: 7. Germline loops: CDR1 SQVTM, CDR2 ANQGSEA.